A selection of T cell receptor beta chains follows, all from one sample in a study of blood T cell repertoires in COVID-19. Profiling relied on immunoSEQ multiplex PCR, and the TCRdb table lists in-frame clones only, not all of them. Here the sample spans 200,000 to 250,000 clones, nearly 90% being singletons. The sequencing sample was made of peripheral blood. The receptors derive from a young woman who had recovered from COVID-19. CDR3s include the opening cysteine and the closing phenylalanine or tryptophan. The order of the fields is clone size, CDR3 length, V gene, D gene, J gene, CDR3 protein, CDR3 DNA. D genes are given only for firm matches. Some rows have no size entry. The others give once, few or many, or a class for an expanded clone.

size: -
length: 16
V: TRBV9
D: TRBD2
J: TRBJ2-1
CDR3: CASSAGTSGSRDEQFF
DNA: TGTGCCAGCAGCGCTGGGACTAGCGGGAGTCGAGATGAGCAGTTCTTC

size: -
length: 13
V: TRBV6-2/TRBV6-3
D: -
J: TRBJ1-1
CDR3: CASSIHRNTEAFF
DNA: TGTGCCAGCAGTATACACCGGAACACTGAAGCTTTCTTT

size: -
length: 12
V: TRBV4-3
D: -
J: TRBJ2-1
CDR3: CASSQADNEQFF
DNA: TGCGCCAGCAGCCAAGCTGACAATGAGCAGTTCTTC

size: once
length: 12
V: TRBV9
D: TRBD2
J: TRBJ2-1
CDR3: CASSAPAGPPFF
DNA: TGTGCCAGCAGCGCACCAGCGGGACCCCCGTTCTTC

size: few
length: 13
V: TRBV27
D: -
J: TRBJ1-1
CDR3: CASSLTENTEAFF
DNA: TGTGCCAGCAGTTTAACAGAGAACACTGAAGCTTTCTTT

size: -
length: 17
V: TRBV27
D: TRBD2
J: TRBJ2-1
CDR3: CASSPQGGTSGYNEQFF
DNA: TGTGCCAGCAGTCCCCAGGGGGGGACTAGCGGTTACAATGAGCAGTTCTTC

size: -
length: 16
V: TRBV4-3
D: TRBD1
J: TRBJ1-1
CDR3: CASSQDSGTGTTEAFF
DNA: TGCGCCAGCAGCCAGGATTCCGGGACAGGGACCACTGAAGCTTTCTTT

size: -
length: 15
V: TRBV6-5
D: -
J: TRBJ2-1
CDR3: CASSYGDSSYNEQFF
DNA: TGTGCCAGCAGTTACGGAGATTCCTCCTACAATGAGCAGTTCTTC

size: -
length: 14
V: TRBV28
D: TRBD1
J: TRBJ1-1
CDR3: CASSSRTGGTEAFF
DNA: TGTGCCAGCAGTTCCCGGACAGGGGGCACTGAAGCTTTCTTT

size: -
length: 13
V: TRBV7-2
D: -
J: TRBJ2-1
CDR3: CASSLARDDEQFF
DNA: TGTGCCAGCAGCTTGGCCAGGGATGATGAGCAGTTCTTC

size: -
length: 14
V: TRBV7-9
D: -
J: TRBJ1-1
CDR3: CASIPGEGNTEAFF
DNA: TGTGCCAGCATCCCCGGGGAGGGGAACACTGAAGCTTTCTTT

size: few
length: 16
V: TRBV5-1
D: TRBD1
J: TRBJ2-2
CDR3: CASSLRTGGDTGELFF
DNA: TGCGCCAGCAGCCTCAGGACAGGGGGTGACACCGGGGAGCTGTTTTTT

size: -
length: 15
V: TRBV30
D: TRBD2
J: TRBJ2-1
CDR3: CAWSVASGYNNEQFF
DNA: TGTGCCTGGAGTGTCGCTAGCGGGTATAACAATGAGCAGTTCTTC

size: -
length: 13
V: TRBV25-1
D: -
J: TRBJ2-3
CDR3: CASSVSNTDTQYF
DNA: TGTGCCAGCAGTGTCTCTAACACAGATACGCAGTATTTT

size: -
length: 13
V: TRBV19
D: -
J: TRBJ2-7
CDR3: CASSIDRFYEQYF
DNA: TGTGCCAGTAGTATCGACAGATTCTACGAGCAGTACTTC

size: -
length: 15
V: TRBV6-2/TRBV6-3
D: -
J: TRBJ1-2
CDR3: CASSFGTTALEGYTF
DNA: TGTGCCAGCAGTTTTGGTACAACGGCTTTGGAGGGCTACACCTTC

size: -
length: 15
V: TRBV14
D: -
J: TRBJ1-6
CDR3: CASSQELGANSPLHF
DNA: TGTGCCAGCAGCCAAGAGCTGGGGGCGAATTCACCCCTCCACTTT

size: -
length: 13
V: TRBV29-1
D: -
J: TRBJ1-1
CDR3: CSVRDGLNTEAFF
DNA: TGCAGCGTTCGGGATGGTCTGAACACTGAAGCTTTCTTT

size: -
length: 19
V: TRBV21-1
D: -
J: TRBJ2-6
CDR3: CASSPQGTPGASGANVLTF
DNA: TGTGCCAGCAGCCCGCAGGGGACCCCAGGTGCCTCTGGGGCCAACGTCCTGACTTTC

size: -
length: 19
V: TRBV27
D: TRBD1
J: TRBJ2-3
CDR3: CASSFWGQGHERSTDTQYF
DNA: TGTGCCAGCAGTTTTTGGGGACAGGGCCACGAAAGGAGCACAGATACGCAGTATTTT

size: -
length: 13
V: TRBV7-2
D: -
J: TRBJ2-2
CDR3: CASSLGGTGELFF
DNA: TGTGCCAGCAGCCTAGGCGGCACCGGGGAGCTGTTTTTT

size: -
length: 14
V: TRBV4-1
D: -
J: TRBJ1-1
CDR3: CASSQVPGNTEAFF
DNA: TGCGCCAGCAGCCAAGTACCAGGGAACACTGAAGCTTTCTTT

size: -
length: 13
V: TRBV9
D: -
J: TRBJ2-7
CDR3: CASSPPDSYEQYF
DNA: TGTGCCAGCAGCCCACCGGACAGCTACGAGCAGTACTTC

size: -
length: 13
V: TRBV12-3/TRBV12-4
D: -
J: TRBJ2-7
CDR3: CASRAGDSYEQYF
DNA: TGTGCCAGCAGAGCAGGGGACTCCTACGAGCAGTACTTC

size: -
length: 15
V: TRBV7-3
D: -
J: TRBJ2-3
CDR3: CASSLVASSTDTQYF
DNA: TGTGCCAGCAGCTTAGTTGCTAGCAGCACAGATACGCAGTATTTT

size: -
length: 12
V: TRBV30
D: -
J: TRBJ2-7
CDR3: CAWNPGSYEQYF
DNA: TGTGCCTGGAACCCCGGGTCCTACGAGCAGTACTTC

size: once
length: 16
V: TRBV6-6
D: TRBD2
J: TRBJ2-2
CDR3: CASSYGLAGNTGELFF
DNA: TGTGCCAGCAGTTATGGGCTAGCGGGAAACACCGGGGAGCTGTTTTTT

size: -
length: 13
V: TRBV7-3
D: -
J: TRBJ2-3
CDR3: CASSLLGQDTQYF
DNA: TGTGCCAGCAGCCTTCTGGGGCAAGATACGCAGTATTTT

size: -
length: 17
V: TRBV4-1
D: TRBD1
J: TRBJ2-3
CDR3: CASSQEWGTVGTDTQYF
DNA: TGCGCCAGCAGCCAAGAATGGGGGACAGTGGGCACAGATACGCAGTATTTT

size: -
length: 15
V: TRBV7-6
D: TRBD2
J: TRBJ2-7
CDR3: CASSTSAGGIYEQYF
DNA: TGTGCCAGCAGCACCAGTGCGGGAGGGATCTACGAGCAGTACTTC

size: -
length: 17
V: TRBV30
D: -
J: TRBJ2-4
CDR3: CAWSAPSAGLAKNIQYF
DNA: TGTGCCTGGAGTGCCCCCTCCGCAGGGCTAGCCAAAAACATTCAGTACTTC

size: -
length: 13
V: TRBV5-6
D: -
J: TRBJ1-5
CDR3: CASSSGGSQPQHF
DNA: TGTGCCAGCAGCTCGGGGGGCAGTCAGCCCCAGCATTTT

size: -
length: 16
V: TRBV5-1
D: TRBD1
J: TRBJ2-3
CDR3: CASSLGDRGNTDTQYF
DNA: TGCGCCAGCAGCTTGGGGGACAGGGGAAACACAGATACGCAGTATTTT

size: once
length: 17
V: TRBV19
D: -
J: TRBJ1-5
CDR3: CASSTPGQTYSNQPQHF
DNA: TGTGCCAGTAGTACCCCGGGACAAACTTATAGCAATCAGCCCCAGCATTTT

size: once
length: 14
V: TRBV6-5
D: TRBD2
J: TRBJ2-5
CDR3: CASSPQAGGTTQYF
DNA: TGTGCCAGCAGTCCCCAAGCGGGAGGGACAACCCAGTACTTC

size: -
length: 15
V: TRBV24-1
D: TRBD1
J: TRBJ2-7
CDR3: CATSDRQGPSYEQYF
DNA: TGTGCCACCAGTGACCGACAGGGGCCCTCCTACGAGCAGTACTTC

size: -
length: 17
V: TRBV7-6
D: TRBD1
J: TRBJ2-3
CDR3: CASSSLLRDRDTDTQYF
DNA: TGTGCCAGCAGCTCCTTGCTTCGGGACAGGGACACAGATACGCAGTATTTT

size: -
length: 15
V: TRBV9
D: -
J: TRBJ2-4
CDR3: CASSVDPGSKNIQYF
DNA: TGTGCCAGCAGCGTAGATCCAGGCTCCAAAAACATTCAGTACTTC

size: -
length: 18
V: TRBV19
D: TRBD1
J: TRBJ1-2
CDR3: CASSIGPPGTGLGYGYTF
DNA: TGTGCCAGTAGTATAGGGCCCCCCGGGACAGGGTTAGGCTATGGCTACACCTTC

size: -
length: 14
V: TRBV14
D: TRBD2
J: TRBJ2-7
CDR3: CASSRAGGSYEQYF
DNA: TGTGCCAGCAGCCGGGCGGGAGGATCCTACGAGCAGTACTTC

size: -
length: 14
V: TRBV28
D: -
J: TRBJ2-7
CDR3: CASSLGQGTYEQYF
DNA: TGTGCCAGCAGTTTGGGTCAGGGCACCTACGAGCAGTACTTC

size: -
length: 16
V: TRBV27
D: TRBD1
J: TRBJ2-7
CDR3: CASSSTPRGPSREQYF
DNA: TGTGCCAGCAGCTCAACACCCAGGGGGCCCTCGAGGGAGCAGTACTTC

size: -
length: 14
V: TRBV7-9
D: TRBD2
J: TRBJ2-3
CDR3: CASSLRGRDDTQYF
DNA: TGTGCCAGCAGCTTACGCGGGAGGGATGATACGCAGTATTTT

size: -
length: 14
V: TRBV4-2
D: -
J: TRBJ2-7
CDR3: CASSQGDSGAEQYF
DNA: TGTGCCAGCAGCCAAGGAGACAGTGGCGCTGAGCAGTACTTC